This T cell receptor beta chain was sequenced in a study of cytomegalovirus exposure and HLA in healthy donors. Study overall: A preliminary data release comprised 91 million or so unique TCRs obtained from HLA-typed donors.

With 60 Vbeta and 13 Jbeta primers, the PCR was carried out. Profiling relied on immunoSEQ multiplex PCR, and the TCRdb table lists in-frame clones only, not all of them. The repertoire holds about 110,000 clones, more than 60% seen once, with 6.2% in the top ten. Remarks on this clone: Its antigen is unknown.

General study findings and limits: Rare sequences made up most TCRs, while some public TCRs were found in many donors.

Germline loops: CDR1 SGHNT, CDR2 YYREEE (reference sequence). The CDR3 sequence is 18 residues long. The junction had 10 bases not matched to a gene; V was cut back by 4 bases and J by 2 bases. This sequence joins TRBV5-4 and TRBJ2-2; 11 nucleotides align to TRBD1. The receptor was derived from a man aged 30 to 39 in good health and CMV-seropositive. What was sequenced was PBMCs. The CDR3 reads CASSHQPGTGGNTGELFF. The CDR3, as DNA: TGTGCCAGCAGCCATCAACCCGGGACAGGGGGTAACACCGGGGAGCTGTTTTTT.